Listed here are 10 T cell receptor beta chains from one sample, sequenced in a study of spatial heterogeneity in lung cancer (dated by TCRdb to about 2019). Receptor libraries were prepared by 5' RACE. Sequencing instrument: NextSeq 500. TCRdb reanalyzed the raw reads on its own, using fastp at Q25 for trimming and MiXCR for clone calling, and kept in-frame beta chains. One record per CDR3 amino acid sequence lists the most common genes and DNA. The sample has about 600 distinct CDR3 sequences on record, roughly 84% of them singletons. Together, the top ten hold 8% to 10% of the sample. This specimen's time point label, per the study, means: sample taken at primary tumor resection. Without any cell sorting, TCR sequencing was performed on whole RNA extracted either from tumor and nontumor lung tissue or from cryopreserved PBMC samples. Sequences were derived from PBMCs, sampled at surgery. The receptors originated from a female donor with early-stage non-small cell lung cancer.

In the case of this clonotype: This beta chain is a stray sequence in a library constructed for alpha chains; its clone size is not meaningful. The chain is built from TRBV4-3 and TRBJ2-7, with a possible D match to TRBD1 (5 bases). The ends were cut back, 4 bases at V and 0 bases at J, with 13 bases in the middle. This CDR3 has 15 amino acids. The germline gives CDR1 LGHNA, CDR2 YSLEER. In nucleotides, the CDR3 is TGCGCCAGCAGCCCATCCTGGGGCAGCTCCTACGAGCAGTACTTC. Its translation is CASSPSWGSSYEQYF.

Points on this clonotype: The library was built for alpha chains, so this beta chain is an off-target read and its size means little. This chain joins TRBV7-8 and TRBJ2-3; TRBD2 aligns across 9 bases. V gave up 3 bases and J gave up 2 bases; unmatched junction bases: 3. The germline CDR1 and CDR2 sequences are SGHVS and FQNEAQ. This CDR3 has 15 amino acids. The CDR3 is CASSFSGGPTDTQYF. The CDR3 region has the DNA TGTGCCAGCAGCTTTAGCGGGGGCCCCACAGATACGCAGTATTTT. Full variable domain (outside the CDR3, taken from reference TRBV7-8 and TRBJ2-3): GAGVSQSPRYKVAKRGQDVALRCDPISGHVSLFWYQQALGQGPEFLTYFQNEAQLDKSGLPSDRFFAERPEGSVSTLKIQRTQQEDSAVYLCASSFSGGPTDTQYFGPGTRLTVL.

As for this clonotype: This beta chain was picked up by a library intended for alpha chains and is off target, so its count carries little meaning. The V gene is TRBV30, the J gene TRBJ2-1, with 13 positions matching TRBD2. V was clipped by 2 bases and J by 10 bases; unmatched bases: 8. The length of the CDR3 is 15 residues. CDR1 is GTSNPN, CDR2 SVGIG, per germline (reference sequence). CDR3 sequence (DNA): TGTGCCTGGAGTCCAGGACTAGCGGGGGCGGGGGAGCAGTTCTTC. It codes for CAWSPGLAGAGEQFF.

As to this clonotype: This beta chain is a stray sequence in a library constructed for alpha chains; its clone size is not meaningful. CDR3 sequence (DNA): TGTGCCAGCAGCCCCGCGAGGGGGGCCCCCTACGAGCAGTACTTC. It yields the protein CASSPARGAPYEQYF. The V gene is TRBV4-2, the J gene TRBJ2-7; D is possibly TRBD1 or TRBD2 (6 bases each). The CDR3 spans 15 residues. V gave up 4 bases and J gave up 2 bases, with 15 bases separating them. Per the germline V gene, CDR1 is LGHNA and CDR2 is YNFKEQ.

About this clonotype itself: Since the library was made to target alpha chains, this beta chain is a stray read and its abundance is not meaningful. The genes are TRBV7-2 and TRBJ1-2; D perhaps matches TRBD1 (6 bases). With 0 bases removed from V and 6 bases from J, the gap between germline ends came to 23 bases. The germline V gene encodes CDR1 SGHTA and CDR2 FQGNSA. The CDR3 spans 18 residues. In nucleotides, the CDR3 is TGTGCCAGCAGCTTAGCCGTAATCCCAACAGGGTCACAGGATGGCTACACCTTC. It is translated as CASSLAVIPTGSQDGYTF.

Worth noting for this clonotype: For a library built for alpha chains, this beta chain is a stray read; little rests on its size. Here the CDR3 reads CASSRDSTDTQYF. CDR3 coding DNA: TGTGCCAGCAGCCGAGACTCCACAGATACGCAGTATTTT. The chain carries TRBV28 and TRBJ2-3, with D unclear. V shed 6 bases and J shed 2 bases, with 9 bases lying between them. Per germline, CDR1 MDHEN and CDR2 SYDVKM. The CDR3 length is 13 residues.

This clonotype was seen just once. This beta chain came through as a stray read in a library set up for alpha chains, and its size says little. J is TRBJ2-1 and V is TRBV20-1; TRBD2 aligns across 15 bases. The CDR3 totals 16 residues. With 3 bases clipped from V and 9 bases from J, the junction kept 9 bases outside the gene matches. Germline V lookup: CDR1 DFQATT, CDR2 SNEGSKA (reference sequence). CDR3 nucleotide sequence: TGCAGTGCTAGGGGACTAGCGGGGGGCCGTGACGGTGAGCAGTTCTTC. Translation gives CSARGLAGGRDGEQFF.

Comment on this clonotype: Being off target in a library aimed at alpha chains, this beta chain has a size of little meaning. The chain links TRBV6-2 or TRBV6-3 to TRBJ2-5, with TRBD1 identical over 8 bases. Looked up from germline, CDR1 is MNHEY and CDR2 is SVGEGT. V shed 6 bases, J shed 5 bases, and the junction held 2 bases outside the gene matches. This CDR3 region has 12 residues. CDR3 loop: CASSRQGETQYF. The CDR3 DNA sequence: TGTGCCAGCAGCAGACAGGGGGAGACCCAGTACTTC.

Points on this clonotype: A library prepared for alpha chains yielded this beta chain as an off-target read; its size is of little meaning. This sequence joins TRBV6-6 and TRBJ2-7; TRBD1 aligns across 7 bases. Per germline, CDR1 MNHNY and CDR2 SVGAGI (reference sequence). The J segment lost 6 bases and the V segment lost 8 bases, leaving 10 bases of the junction unmatched. The CDR3 is 13 amino acids. The CDR3 nucleotides are TGTGCCAGCCAACTCCTGACAGGGACCGAGCAGTACTTC. Its translation: CASQLLTGTEQYF.

This clonotype was seen only a few times. The library was designed around alpha chains, so this beta chain is a stray read whose abundance carries little weight. This chain links TRBV7-2 with TRBJ1-4; D remains ambiguous. V lost 5 bases to trimming and J lost 0 bases, with 4 bases between them. The CDR3 is made up of 13 amino acids. Germline V gene sequence: CDR1 SGHTA, CDR2 FQGNSA. The CDR3 bases are TGTGCCAGCAGCCCCGCAACTAATGAAAAACTGTTTTTT. Amino acids: CASSPATNEKLFF.